This T cell receptor beta chain emerged from a study of beta chain features in type 1 diabetes. The study, taken as a whole, reports: PCR might favor shorter templates, equally in patients and controls. The similarity of naive, central memory and Treg TCRB repertoires appeared greater among patients than among healthy donors.

Via the markers CD45RO/CCR7/CD25/CD127/CD95/CD27, stem cell-like memory, regulatory, central memory and naive CD4+ cells were sorted. The CDR3 extends over 16 amino acids. As to this clone: Its antigen is undetermined.

Expressed TCRB transcripts were sequenced because the entire RNA isolate underwent reverse transcription. Sequencing of naive, central memory and regulatory T cell samples gave an average of about 3.57 million reads. The repertoire was sequenced with immunoSEQ multiplex PCR; TCRdb's copy has only in-frame clones and lacks some. Altogether 400,000 to 600,000 clones are present, approximately 31% being singletons, with the ten largest covering around 0.065%. Sequenced sample: naive CD4+ T cells from blood. The TCR originated in a man aged 18 to 30 in good health. The chain recombines TRBV1 with TRBJ2-1; the listed D gene, TRBD2, was not tested against the DNA. TRBV1 is a pseudogene segment. Here the CDR3 DNA reads TGCACCAGCAGCCCGAAAAGGACTAGCGCCTACAATGAGCAGTTCTTC. It translates to CTSSPKRTSAYNEQFF.